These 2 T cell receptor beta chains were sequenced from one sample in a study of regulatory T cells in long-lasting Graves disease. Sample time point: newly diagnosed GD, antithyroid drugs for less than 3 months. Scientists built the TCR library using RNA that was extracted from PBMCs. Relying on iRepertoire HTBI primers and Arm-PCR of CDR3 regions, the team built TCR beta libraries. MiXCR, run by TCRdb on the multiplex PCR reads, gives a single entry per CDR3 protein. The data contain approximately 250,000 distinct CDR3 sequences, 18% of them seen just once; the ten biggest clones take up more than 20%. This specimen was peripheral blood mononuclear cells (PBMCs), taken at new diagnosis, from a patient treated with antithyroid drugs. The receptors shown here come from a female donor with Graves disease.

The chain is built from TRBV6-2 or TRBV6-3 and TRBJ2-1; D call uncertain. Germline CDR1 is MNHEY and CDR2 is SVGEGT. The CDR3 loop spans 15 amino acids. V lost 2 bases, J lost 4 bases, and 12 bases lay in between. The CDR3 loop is CASSYTRGGYNEQFF. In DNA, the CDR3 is TGTGCCAGCAGTTACACGAGAGGTGGTTACAATGAGCAGTTCTTC.

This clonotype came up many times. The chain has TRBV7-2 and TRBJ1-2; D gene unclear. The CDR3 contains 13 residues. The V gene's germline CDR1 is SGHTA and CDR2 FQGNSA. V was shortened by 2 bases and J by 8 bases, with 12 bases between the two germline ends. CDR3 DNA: TGTGCCAGCAGCTTATTCGAAGGGAAAGGCTACACCTTC. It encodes CASSLFEGKGYTF.